The rows below give T cell receptor beta chains drawn from one sample of a study of T cell repertoires in cytomegalovirus infection. In TCRdb, the reads were re-called with MiXCR into one record per CDR3 protein. Of a few hundred thousand distinct CDR3 sequences listed, more than 8% are singletons. The sample consisted of PBMCs. Every receptor here comes from a human donor in good health (CMV status not recorded). Some clones in this sample may be carry-over from other donors' samples. The CDR3 runs from the conserved cysteine through the conserved F or W. D genes are given only for firm matches. A row's size may be missing; if present it is once, few, many or a size class.

CDR3 protein	CDR3 DNA	V gene	clone size	D gene	CDR3 length	J gene
CAISEELQETQYF	TGTGCCATCAGTGAAGAACTCCAAGAGACCCAGTACTTC	TRBV10-3	.	.	13	TRBJ2-5
CASRAGLNTEAFF	TGTGCCAGCAGGGCAGGATTGAACACTGAAGCTTTCTTT	TRBV6-1	many	.	13	TRBJ1-1
CASSLGGGRSSYEQYF	TGTGCCAGCAGCTTAGGGGGCGGGAGGAGCTCCTACGAGCAGTACTTC	TRBV7-2	many	TRBD2	16	TRBJ2-7
CAISRAAGGPFEQYF	TGTGCCATCAGTAGGGCGGCGGGAGGGCCGTTCGAGCAGTACTTC	TRBV10-3	few	TRBD2	15	TRBJ2-7
CASSEEDRAWDTQYF	TGTGCCAGCAGTGAGGAGGACAGGGCCTGGGATACGCAGTATTTT	TRBV6-1	many	TRBD1	15	TRBJ2-3
CASSNRLAGNTDTQYF	TGCGCCAGCAGCAACCGACTAGCGGGGAACACAGATACGCAGTATTTT	TRBV5-1	few	TRBD2	16	TRBJ2-3
CASARDPRGPSNEQFF	TGTGCCAGCGCCCGGGACCCCCGAGGACCTTCCAATGAGCAGTTCTTC	TRBV7-6	many	.	16	TRBJ2-1
CASSSRWDSSSYNEQFF	TGTGCCAGCAGCTCAAGGTGGGACTCGAGCTCCTACAATGAGCAGTTCTTC	TRBV7-8	few	.	17	TRBJ2-1
CASSLSLAGVGEQYF	TGTGCCAGCAGCCTCTCACTAGCGGGGGTAGGCGAGCAGTACTTC	TRBV7-9	many	TRBD2	15	TRBJ2-7
CASSVGPAGGDNEQFF	TGTGCCAGCAGCGTAGGGCCAGCGGGGGGGGACAATGAGCAGTTCTTC	TRBV9	.	TRBD2	16	TRBJ2-1